This TCR beta chain was identified in a study of T cell changes during pregnancy in multiple sclerosis (dated by TCRdb to about 2019). Looking at the study overall: The study looked at changes in the T cell repertoire across pregnancy in women with multiple sclerosis.

Note on this clone: Its antigen remains unidentified. Nothing much larger sits one base from this clone, and base qualities are not available.

The library was built by means of the immunoSEQ multiplex PCR assay. TCRdb took over this immuneACCESS table, retaining in-frame rearrangements with V and J assigned. Such tables are incomplete; in checked studies, under half of the missing clones stem from an unresolved V gene, and the remainder is unexplained. The sample profile shows tens of thousands of clones; 92% of them were found once. Roughly 2.5% of the sample belongs to the ten largest clones. Its CDR3 holds 15 amino acids, cysteine through phenylalanine. CDR3 DNA only is kept here, 45 bases in frame from base 1. Trimming leaves V shorter by 5 bases and J shorter by 3 bases, with the junction holding 8 bases beyond the gene matches. Taken from the germline V gene, the CDR1 and CDR2 loops are ENHRY and SYGVKD.

The specimen was peripheral blood, collected before pregnancy. Recombination linked TRBV10-3 to TRBJ2-7, with 9 bases matching TRBD2. This clonotype was obtained from a female donor with multiple sclerosis, enrolled in a pregnancy study. The DNA sequence is TGTGCCATCAGTCCGGGGACTAGCTATTACTACGAGCAGTACTTC. Translated, this is CAISPGTSYYYEQYF.